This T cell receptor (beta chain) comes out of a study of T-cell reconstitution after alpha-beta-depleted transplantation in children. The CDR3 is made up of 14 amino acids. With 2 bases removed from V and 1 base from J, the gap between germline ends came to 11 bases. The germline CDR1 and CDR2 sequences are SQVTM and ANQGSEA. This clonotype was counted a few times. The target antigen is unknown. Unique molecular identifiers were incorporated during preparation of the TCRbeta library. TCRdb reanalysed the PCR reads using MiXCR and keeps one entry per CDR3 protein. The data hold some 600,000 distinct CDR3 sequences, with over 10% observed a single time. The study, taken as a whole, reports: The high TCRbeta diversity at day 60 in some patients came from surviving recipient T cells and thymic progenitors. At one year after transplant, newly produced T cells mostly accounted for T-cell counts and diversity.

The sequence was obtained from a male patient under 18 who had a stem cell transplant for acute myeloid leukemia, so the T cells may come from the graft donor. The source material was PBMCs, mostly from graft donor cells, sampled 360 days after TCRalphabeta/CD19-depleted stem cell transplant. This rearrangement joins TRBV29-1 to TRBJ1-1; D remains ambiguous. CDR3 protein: CSVEKDAANTEAFF. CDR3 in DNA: TGCAGCGTTGAAAAGGACGCAGCGAACACTGAAGCTTTCTTT.